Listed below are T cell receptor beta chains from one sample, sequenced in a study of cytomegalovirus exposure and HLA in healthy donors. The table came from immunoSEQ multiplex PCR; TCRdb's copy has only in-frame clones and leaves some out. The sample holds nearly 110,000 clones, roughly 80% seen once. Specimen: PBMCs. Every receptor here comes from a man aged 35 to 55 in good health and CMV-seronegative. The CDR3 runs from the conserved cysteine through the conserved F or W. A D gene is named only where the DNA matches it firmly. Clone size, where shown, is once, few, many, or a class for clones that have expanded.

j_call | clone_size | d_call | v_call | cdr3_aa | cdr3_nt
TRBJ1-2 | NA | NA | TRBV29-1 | CSVEQGSYGYTF | TGCAGCGTTGAACAGGGGTCCTATGGCTACACCTTC
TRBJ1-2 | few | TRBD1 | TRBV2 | CASSVLRGQGYTF | TGTGCCAGCAGTGTCCTCAGGGGGCAAGGCTACACCTTC
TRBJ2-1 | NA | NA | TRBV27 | CASIRGYEQFF | TGTGCCAGCATTAGAGGCTATGAGCAGTTCTTC
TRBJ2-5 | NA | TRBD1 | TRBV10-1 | CAEGTGLEETQYF | TGCGCCGAGGGGACAGGGTTGGAAGAGACCCAGTACTTC
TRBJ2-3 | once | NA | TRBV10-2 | CASSGRVIADTQYF | TGCGCCAGCAGTGGGAGGGTTATCGCAGATACGCAGTATTTT
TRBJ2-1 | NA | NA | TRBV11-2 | CASSLELGGGGTADEQFF | TGTGCCAGCAGCTTAGAGTTAGGGGGAGGCGGGACAGCCGATGAGCAGTTCTTC
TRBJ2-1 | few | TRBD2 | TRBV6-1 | CASQRGDREQFF | TGTGCCAGTCAACGGGGGGATCGGGAGCAGTTCTTC
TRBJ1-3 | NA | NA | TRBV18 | CASSPPGLSGNTIYF | TGTGCCAGCTCACCCCCAGGGCTCTCTGGAAACACCATATATTTT
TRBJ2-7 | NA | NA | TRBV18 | CASSPLLLTGNYEQYF | TGTGCCAGCTCACCCCTACTCCTGACTGGAAATTACGAGCAGTACTTC
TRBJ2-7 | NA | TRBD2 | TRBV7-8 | CASSSSGAYEQYF | TGTGCCAGCAGCTCCAGCGGGGCTTACGAGCAGTACTTC
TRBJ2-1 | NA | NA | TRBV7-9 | CASSLMALYNEQFF | TGTGCCAGCAGCTTAATGGCCCTCTACAATGAGCAGTTCTTC
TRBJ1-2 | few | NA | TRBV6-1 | CASSKGGGTVYGYTF | TGTGCCAGCAGCAAAGGGGGTGGGACGGTCTATGGCTACACCTTC
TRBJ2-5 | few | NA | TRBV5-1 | CASRTSNQETQYF | TGCGCCTCGAGAACTAGCAATCAAGAGACCCAGTACTTC